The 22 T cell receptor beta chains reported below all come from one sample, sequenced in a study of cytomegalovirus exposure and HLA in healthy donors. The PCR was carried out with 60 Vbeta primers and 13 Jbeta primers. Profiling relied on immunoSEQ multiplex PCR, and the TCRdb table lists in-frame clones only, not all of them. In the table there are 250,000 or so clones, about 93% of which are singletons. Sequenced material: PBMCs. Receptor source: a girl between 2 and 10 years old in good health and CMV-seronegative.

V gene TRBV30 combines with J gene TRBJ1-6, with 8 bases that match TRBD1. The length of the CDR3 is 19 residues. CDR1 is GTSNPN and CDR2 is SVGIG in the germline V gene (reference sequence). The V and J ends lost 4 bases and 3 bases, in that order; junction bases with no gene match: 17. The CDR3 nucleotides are TGTGCCTGGACCCCCCGGTCCCGACAGGGGCGGTTCTATAATTCACCCCTCCACTTT. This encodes CAWTPRSRQGRFYNSPLHF.

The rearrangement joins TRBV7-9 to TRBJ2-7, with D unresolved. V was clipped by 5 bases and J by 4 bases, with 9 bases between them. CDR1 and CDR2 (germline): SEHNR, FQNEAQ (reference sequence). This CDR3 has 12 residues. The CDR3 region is CASSSTRYEQYF. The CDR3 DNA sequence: TGTGCCAGCAGCAGCACCCGTTACGAGCAGTACTTC. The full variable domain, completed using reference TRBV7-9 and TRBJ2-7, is DTGVSQNPRHKITKRGQNVTFRCDPISEHNRLYWYRQTLGQGPEFLTYFQNEAQLEKSRLLSDRFSAERPKGSFSTLEIQRTEQGDSAMYLCASSSTRYEQYFGPGTRLTVT.

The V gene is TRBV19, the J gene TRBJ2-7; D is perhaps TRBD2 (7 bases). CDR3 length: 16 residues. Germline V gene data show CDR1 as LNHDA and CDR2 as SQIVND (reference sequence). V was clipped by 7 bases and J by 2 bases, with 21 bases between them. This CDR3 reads CASTVMGGAGPYEQYF. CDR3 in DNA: TGTGCCAGTACCGTCATGGGGGGGGCCGGGCCCTACGAGCAGTACTTC.

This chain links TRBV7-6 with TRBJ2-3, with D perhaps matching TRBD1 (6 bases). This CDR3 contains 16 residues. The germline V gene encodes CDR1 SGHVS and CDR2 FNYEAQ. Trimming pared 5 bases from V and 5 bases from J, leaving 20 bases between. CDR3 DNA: TGTGCCAGCAGCCCCAGCCAAGGACAGTTCTTAGATACGCAGTATTTT. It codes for CASSPSQGQFLDTQYF.

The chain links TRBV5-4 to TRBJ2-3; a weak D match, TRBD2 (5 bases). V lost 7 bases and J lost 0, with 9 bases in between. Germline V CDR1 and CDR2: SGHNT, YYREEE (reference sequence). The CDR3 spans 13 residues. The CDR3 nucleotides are TGTGCCAGCTTTGGCGGGAGCACAGATACGCAGTATTTT. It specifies CASFGGSTDTQYF.

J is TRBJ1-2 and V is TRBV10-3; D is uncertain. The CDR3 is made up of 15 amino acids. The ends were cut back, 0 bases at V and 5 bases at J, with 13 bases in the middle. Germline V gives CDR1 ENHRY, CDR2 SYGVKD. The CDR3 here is CAISESGGGFYGYTF. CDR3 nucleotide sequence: TGTGCCATCAGTGAGTCTGGTGGAGGCTTTTATGGCTACACCTTC.

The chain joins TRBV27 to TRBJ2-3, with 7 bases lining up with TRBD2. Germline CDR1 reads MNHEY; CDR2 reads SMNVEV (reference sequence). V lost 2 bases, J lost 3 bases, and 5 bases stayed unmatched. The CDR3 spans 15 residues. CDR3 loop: CASSLLAEGTDTQYF. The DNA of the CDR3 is TGTGCCAGCAGTTTACTAGCGGAGGGGACAGATACGCAGTATTTT.

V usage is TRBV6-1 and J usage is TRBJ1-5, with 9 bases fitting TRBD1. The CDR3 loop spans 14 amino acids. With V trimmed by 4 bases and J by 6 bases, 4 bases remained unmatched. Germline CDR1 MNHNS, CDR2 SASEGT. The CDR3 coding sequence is TGTGCCAGCAGTGGACAGGGGGGTCGTCAGCCCCAGCATTTT. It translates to CASSGQGGRQPQHF.

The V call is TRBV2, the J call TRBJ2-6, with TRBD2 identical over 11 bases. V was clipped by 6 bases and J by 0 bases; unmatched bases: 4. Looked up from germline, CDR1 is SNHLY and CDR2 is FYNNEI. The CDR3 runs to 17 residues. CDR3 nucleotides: TGTGCCAGCAGAACTAGCGGGGGAACCTCTGGGGCCAACGTCCTGACTTTC. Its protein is CASRTSGGTSGANVLTF.

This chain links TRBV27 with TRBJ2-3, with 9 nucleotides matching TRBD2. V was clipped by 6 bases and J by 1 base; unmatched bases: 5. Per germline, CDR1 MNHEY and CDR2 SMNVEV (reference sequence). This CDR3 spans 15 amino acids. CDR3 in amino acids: CASRRAGGGTDTQYF. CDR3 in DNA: TGTGCCAGCAGGCGAGCGGGAGGTGGCACAGATACGCAGTATTTT.

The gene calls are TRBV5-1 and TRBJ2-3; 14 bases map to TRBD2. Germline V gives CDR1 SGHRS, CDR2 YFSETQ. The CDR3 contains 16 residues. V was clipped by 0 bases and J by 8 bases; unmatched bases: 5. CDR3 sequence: CASSLAGTSGGGTQYF. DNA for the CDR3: TGCGCCAGCAGCTTGGCGGGGACTAGCGGGGGTGGTACGCAGTATTTT.

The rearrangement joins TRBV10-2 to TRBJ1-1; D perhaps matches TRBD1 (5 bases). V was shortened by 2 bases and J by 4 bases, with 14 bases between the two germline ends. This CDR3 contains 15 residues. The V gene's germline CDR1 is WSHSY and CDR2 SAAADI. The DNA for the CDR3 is TGCGCCAGCAGTGAGCCCTCAGGGTTGGCCACTGAAGCTTTCTTT. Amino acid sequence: CASSEPSGLATEAFF.

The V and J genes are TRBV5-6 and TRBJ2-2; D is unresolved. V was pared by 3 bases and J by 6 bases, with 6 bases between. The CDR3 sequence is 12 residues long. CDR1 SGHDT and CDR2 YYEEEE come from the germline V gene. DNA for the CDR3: TGTGCCAGCAGCTCTGTCCCCGGGGAGCTGTTTTTT. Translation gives CASSSVPGELFF.

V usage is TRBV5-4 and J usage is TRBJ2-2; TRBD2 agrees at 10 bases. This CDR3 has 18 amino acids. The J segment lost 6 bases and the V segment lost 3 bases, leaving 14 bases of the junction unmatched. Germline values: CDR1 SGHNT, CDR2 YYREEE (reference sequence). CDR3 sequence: CASSSRFSKRGGPGELFF. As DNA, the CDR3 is TGTGCCAGCAGCTCAAGATTCTCAAAGCGGGGGGGCCCCGGGGAGCTGTTTTTT. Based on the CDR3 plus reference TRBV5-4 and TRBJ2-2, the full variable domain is ETGVTQSPTHLIKTRGQQVTLRCSSQSGHNTVSWYQQALGQGPQFIFQYYREEENGRGNFPPRFSGLQFPNYSSELNVNALELDDSALYLCASSSRFSKRGGPGELFFGEGSRLTVL.

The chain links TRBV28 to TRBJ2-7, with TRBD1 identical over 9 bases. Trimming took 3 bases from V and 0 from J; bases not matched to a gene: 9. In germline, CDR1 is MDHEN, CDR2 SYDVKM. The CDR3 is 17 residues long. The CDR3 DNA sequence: TGTGCCAGCAGTTTGGGAGGACAGGGGCTGTTCTCCTACGAGCAGTACTTC. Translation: CASSLGGQGLFSYEQYF.

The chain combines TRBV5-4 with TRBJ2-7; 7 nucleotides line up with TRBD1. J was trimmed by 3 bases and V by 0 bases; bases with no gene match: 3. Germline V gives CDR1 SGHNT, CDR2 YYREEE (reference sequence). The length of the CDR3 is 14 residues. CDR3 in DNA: TGTGCCAGCAGCTTGGGGCAGGGGGACTACGAGCAGTACTTC. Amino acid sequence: CASSLGQGDYEQYF.

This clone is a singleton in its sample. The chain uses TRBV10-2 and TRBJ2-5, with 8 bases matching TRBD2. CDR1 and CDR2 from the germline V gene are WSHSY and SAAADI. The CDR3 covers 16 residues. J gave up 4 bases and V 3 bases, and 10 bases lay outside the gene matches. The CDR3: CASSDPGGPTRETQYF. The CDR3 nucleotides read TGCGCCAGCAGTGATCCGGGAGGGCCTACACGAGAGACCCAGTACTTC.

Here the CDR3 reads CASSLALDSLEAFF. In DNA, the CDR3 is TGTGCCAGCAGCTTGGCCCTAGACAGCCTTGAAGCTTTCTTT. The chain carries TRBV5-5 and TRBJ1-1; D perhaps matches TRBD1 (5 bases). Germline V lookup: CDR1 SGHKS, CDR2 YYEKEE (reference sequence). Trimming took off 0 bases at V and 7 bases at J, with 13 bases between the two ends. CDR3 length: 14 amino acids.

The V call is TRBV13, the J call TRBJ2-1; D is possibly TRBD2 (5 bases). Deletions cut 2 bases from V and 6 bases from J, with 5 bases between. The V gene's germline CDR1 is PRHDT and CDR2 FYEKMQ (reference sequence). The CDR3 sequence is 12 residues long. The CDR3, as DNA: TGTGCCAGCAGCTTACTAGCCAATGAGCAGTTCTTC. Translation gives CASSLLANEQFF.

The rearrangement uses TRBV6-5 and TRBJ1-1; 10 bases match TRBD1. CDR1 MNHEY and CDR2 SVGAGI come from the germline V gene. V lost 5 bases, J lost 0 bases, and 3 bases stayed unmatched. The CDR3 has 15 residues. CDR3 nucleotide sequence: TGTGCCAGCAGTATGGGACAGGGGTTGAACACTGAAGCTTTCTTT. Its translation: CASSMGQGLNTEAFF.

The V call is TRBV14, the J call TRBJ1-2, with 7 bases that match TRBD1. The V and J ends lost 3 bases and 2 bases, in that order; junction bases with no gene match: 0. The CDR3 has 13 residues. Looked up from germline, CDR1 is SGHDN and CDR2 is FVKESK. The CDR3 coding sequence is TGTGCCAGCAGCCAGGGACAGAACTATGGCTACACCTTC. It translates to CASSQGQNYGYTF. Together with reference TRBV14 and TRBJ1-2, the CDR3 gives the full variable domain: EAGVTQFPSHSVIEKGQTVTLRCDPISGHDNLYWYRRVMGKEIKFLLHFVKESKQDESGMPNNRFLAERTGGTYSTLKVQPAELEDSGVYFCASSQGQNYGYTFGSGTRLTVV.

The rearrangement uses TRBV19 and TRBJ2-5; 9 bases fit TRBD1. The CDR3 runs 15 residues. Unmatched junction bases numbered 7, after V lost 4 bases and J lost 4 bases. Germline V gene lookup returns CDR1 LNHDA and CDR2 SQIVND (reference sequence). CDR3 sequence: CASSTWTGEGETQYF. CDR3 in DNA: TGTGCCAGTAGTACTTGGACAGGGGAGGGAGAGACCCAGTACTTC.